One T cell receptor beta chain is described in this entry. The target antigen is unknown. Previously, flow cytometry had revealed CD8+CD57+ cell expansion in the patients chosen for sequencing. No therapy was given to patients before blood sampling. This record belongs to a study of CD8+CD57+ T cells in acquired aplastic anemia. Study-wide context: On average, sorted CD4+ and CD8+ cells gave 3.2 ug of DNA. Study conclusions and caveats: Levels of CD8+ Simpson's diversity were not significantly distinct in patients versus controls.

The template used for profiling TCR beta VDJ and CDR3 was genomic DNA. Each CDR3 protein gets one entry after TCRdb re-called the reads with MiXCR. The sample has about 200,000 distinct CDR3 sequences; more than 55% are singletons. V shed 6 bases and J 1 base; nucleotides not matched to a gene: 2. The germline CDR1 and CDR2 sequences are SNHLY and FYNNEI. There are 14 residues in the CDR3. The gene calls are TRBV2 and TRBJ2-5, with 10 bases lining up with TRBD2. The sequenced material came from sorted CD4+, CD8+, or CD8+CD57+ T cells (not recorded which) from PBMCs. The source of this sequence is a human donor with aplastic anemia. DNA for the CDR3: TGTGCCAGCAGGTTAGCGGGGGGCCAAGAGACCCAGTACTTC. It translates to CASRLAGGQETQYF.